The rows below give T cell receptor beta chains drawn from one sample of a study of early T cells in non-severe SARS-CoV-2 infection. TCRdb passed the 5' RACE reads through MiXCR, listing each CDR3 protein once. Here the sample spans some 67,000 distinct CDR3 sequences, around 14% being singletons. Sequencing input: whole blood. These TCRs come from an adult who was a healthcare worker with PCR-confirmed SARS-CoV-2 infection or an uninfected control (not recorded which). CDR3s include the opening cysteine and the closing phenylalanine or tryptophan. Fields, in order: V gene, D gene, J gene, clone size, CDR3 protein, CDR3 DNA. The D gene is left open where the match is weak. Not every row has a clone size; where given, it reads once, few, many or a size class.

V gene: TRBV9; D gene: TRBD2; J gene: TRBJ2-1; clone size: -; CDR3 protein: CASSVGAGAYLNEQFF; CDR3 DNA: TGTGCCAGCAGCGTAGGGGCGGGAGCGTATTTAAATGAGCAGTTCTTC
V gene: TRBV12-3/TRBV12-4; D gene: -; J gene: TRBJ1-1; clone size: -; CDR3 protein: CASSQGQMNTEAFF; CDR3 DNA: TGTGCCAGCAGTCAGGGGCAGATGAACACTGAAGCTTTCTTT
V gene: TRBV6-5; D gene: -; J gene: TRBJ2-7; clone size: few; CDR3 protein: CASKAGASYEQYF; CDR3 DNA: TGTGCCAGCAAAGCAGGGGCCTCCTACGAGCAGTACTTC
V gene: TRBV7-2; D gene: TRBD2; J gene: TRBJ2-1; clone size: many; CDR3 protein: CASSRLPGTSGGSSYNEQFF; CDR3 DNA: TGTGCCAGCAGCCGACTCCCCGGGACTAGCGGGGGTAGCTCCTACAATGAGCAGTTCTTC
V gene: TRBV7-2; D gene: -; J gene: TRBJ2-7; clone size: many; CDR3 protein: CASSLAPGRTEQYF; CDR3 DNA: TGTGCCAGCAGCTTAGCGCCAGGGCGAACCGAGCAGTACTTC
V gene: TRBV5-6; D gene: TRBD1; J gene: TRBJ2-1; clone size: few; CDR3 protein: CASSQTQGVNEQFF; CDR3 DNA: TGTGCCAGCAGCCAAACACAGGGGGTAAATGAGCAGTTCTTC
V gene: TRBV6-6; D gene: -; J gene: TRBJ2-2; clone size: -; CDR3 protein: CASSFQPRRGTGELFF; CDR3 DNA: TGTGCCAGCAGCTTCCAACCCCGACGGGGAACCGGGGAGCTGTTTTTT
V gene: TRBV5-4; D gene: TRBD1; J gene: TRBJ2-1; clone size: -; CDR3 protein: CASSLPGRGLEDEQFF; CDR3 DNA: TGTGCCAGCAGCTTGCCCGGCAGGGGGCTTGAGGATGAGCAGTTCTTC
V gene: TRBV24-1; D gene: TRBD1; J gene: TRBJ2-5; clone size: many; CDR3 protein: CATSDPDRYQETQYF; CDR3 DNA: TGTGCCACCAGTGACCCGGACAGGTACCAAGAGACCCAGTACTTC
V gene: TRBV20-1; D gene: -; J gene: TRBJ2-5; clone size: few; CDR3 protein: CSARSPWTNQETQYF; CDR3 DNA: TGCAGTGCTAGATCCCCTTGGACCAACCAAGAGACCCAGTACTTC
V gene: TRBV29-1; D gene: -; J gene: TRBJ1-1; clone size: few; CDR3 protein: CSVGTRGRNTEAFF; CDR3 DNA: TGCAGCGTTGGTACCAGGGGCCGCAACACTGAAGCTTTCTTT
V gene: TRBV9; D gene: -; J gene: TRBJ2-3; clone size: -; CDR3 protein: CASSASAGTQYF; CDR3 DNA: TGTGCCAGCAGCGCCAGTGCGGGTACGCAGTATTTT
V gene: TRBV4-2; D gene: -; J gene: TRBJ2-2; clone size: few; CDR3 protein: CASSQDVVVGELFF; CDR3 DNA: TGTGCCAGCAGCCAAGATGTCGTAGTCGGGGAGCTGTTTTTT
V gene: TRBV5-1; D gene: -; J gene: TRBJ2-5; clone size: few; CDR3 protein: CASSEKGLKLPETQYF; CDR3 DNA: TGCGCCAGCAGCGAGAAGGGCTTGAAGTTACCTGAGACCCAGTACTTC
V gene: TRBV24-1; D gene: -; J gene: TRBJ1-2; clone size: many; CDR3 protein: CATSDFTARGYTF; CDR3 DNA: TGTGCCACCAGTGATTTTACAGCCCGGGGCTACACCTTC
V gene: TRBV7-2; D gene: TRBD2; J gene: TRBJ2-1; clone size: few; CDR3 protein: CASSLEADGVRLARNEQFF; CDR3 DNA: TGTGCCAGCAGCTTAGAAGCAGATGGGGTTAGACTAGCTAGAAATGAGCAGTTCTTC
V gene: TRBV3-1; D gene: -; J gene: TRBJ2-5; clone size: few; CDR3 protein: CASRGETQYF; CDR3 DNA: TGTGCCAGCAGGGGAGAGACCCAGTACTTC
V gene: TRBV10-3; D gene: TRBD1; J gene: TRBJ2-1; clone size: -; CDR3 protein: CAISPGQGVNEQFF; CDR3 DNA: TGTGCCATCAGTCCGGGACAGGGGGTCAATGAGCAGTTCTTC
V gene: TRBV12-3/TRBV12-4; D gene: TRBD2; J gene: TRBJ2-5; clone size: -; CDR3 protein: CASSLSGGATQYF; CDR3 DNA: TGTGCCAGCAGTTTGTCCGGGGGGGCGACCCAGTACTTC
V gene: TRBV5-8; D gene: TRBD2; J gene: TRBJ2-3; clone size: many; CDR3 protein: CASSIGLAGFTDTQYF; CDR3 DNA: TGTGCCAGCAGCATCGGACTAGCGGGTTTCACAGATACGCAGTATTTT
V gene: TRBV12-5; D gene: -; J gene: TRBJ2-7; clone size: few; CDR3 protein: CASGLGHPRDEQYF; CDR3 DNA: TGTGCTAGTGGTTTGGGACACCCTAGGGACGAGCAGTACTTC
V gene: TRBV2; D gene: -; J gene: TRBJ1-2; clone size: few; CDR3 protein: CASTLRDYYGYTF; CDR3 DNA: TGTGCCAGCACCCTCCGGGACTACTATGGCTACACCTTC
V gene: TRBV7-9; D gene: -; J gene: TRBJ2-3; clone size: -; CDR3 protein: CASSFRDWMVGDTQYF; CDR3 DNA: TGTGCCAGCAGCTTCAGGGACTGGATGGTAGGGGATACGCAGTATTTT
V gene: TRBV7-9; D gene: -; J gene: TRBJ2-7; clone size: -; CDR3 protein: CASSLHPHEQYF; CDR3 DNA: TGTGCCAGCAGCTTACATCCCCACGAGCAGTACTTC
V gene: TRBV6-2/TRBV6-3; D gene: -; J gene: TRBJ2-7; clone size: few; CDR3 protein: CASSFMAYEQYF; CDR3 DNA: TGTGCCAGCAGTTTCATGGCCTACGAGCAGTACTTC
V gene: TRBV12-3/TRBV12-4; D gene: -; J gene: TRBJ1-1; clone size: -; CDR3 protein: CASSARRGMNTEAFF; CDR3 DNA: TGTGCCAGCAGTGCCCGACGGGGGATGAACACTGAAGCTTTCTTT
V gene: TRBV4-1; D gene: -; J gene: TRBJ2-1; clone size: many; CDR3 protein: CASSQEPSSYNEQFF; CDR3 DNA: TGCGCCAGCAGCCAAGAACCTAGCTCCTACAATGAGCAGTTCTTC
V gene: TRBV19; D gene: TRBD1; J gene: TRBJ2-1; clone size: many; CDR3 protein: CASRRDSWGNEQFF; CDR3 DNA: TGTGCCAGTAGAAGGGACAGCTGGGGGAATGAGCAGTTCTTC
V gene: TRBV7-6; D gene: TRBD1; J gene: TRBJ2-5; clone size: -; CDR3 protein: CASSLVPDRVETQYF; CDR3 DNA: TGTGCCAGCAGCTTAGTTCCGGACAGGGTCGAGACCCAGTACTTC
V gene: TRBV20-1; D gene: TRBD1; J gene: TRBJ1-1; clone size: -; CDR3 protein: CSARGIGGYTEAFF; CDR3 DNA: TGCAGTGCTAGAGGAATAGGGGGCTACACTGAAGCTTTCTTT
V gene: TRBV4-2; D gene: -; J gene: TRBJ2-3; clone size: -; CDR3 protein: CASNQGPAGSTDTQYF; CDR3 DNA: TGTGCCAGCAACCAAGGCCCCGCGGGGAGCACAGATACGCAGTATTTT
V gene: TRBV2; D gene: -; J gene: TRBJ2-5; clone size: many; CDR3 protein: CASLRQRVQGGGETQYF; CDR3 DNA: TGTGCCAGCCTTAGGCAAAGAGTACAGGGAGGAGGAGAGACCCAGTACTTC
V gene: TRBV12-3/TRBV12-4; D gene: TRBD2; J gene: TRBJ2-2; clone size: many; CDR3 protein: CASSFGLAANTGELFF; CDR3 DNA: TGTGCCAGCAGTTTCGGACTAGCGGCGAACACCGGGGAGCTGTTTTTT
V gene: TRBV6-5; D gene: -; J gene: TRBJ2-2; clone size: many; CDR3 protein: CASSPTSGATGELFF; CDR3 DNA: TGTGCCAGCAGTCCTACTTCGGGGGCCACCGGGGAGCTGTTTTTT
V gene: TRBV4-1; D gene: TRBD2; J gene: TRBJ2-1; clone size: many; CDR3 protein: CASSRLAGGPSGGNEQFF; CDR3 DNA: TGCGCCAGCAGCCGCTTAGCGGGAGGGCCATCAGGGGGCAATGAGCAGTTCTTC
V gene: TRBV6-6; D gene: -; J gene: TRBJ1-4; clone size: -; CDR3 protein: CASSRGEKLFF; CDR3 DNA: TGTGCCAGCAGTCGGGGTGAAAAACTGTTTTTT
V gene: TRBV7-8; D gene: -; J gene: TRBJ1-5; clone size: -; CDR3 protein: CASSLAQRQPQHF; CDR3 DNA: TGTGCCAGCAGCTTAGCGCAACGTCAGCCCCAGCATTTT
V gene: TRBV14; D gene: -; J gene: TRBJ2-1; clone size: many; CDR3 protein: CASSQLDEQFF; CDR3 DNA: TGTGCCAGCAGCCAACTCGACGAGCAGTTCTTC
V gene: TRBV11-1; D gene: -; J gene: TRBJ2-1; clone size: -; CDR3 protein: CASSPHNNEQFF; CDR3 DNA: TGTGCCAGCAGCCCCCATAACAATGAGCAGTTCTTC
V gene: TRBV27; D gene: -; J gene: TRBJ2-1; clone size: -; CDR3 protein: CASSLFHEQFF; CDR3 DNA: TGTGCCAGCAGCCTATTCCATGAGCAGTTCTTC
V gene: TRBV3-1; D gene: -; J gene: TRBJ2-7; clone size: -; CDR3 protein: CASSQAQRTYEQYF; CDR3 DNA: TGTGCCAGCAGCCAAGCACAGCGCACCTACGAGCAGTACTTC
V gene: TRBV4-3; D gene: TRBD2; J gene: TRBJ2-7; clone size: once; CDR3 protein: CASSQELAGYYEQYF; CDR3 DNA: TGCGCCAGCAGCCAAGAACTAGCGGGGTACTACGAGCAGTACTTC
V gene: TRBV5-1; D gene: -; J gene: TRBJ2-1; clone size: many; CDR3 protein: CASSLSGLYNEQFF; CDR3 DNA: TGCGCCAGCAGCCTGTCGGGTCTTTACAATGAGCAGTTCTTC
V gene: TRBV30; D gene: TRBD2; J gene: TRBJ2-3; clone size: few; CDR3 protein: CAWSINIGGGTDTQYF; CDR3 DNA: TGTGCCTGGAGTATCAATATCGGCGGGGGTACGGATACGCAGTATTTT
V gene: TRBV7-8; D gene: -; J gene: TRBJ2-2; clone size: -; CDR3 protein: CASSLGLTWTGELFF; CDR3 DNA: TGTGCCAGCAGCTTGGGACTTACGTGGACCGGGGAGCTGTTTTTT
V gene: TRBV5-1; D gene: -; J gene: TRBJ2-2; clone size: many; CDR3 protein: CASSLGGNQNTGELFF; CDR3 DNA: TGCGCCAGCAGCTTGGGAGGAAATCAGAACACCGGGGAGCTGTTTTTT
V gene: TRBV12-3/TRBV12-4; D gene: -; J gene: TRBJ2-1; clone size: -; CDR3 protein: CASITRGNEQFF; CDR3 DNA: TGTGCCAGCATAACCAGGGGCAATGAGCAGTTCTTC
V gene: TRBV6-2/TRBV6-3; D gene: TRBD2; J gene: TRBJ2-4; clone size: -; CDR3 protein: CASRLAGANIQYF; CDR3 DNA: TGTGCCAGCAGACTAGCGGGAGCCAACATTCAGTACTTC
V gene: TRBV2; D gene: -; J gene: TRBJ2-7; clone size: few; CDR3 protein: CASSEAHTSPHEQYF; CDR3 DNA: TGTGCCAGCAGTGAAGCGCACACTAGCCCCCACGAGCAGTACTTC
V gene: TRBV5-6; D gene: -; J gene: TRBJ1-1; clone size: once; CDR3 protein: CASKLRDATEAFF; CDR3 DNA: TGTGCCAGCAAATTGAGGGATGCCACTGAAGCTTTCTTT
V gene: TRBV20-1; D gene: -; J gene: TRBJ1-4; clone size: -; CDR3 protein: CSAKGATNEKLFF; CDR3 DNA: TGCAGTGCTAAAGGTGCAACTAATGAAAAACTGTTTTTT
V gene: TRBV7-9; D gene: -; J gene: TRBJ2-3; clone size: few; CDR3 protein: CASSLQPDTQYF; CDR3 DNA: TGTGCCAGCAGCTTACAACCAGATACGCAGTATTTT
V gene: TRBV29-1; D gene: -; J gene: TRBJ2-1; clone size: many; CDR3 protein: CSVDQGPYNEQFF; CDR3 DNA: TGCAGCGTTGATCAGGGGCCCTACAATGAGCAGTTCTTC
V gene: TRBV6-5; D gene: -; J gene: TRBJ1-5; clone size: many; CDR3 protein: CASSSAGGQPQHF; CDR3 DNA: TGTGCCAGCAGTTCAGCCGGGGGTCAGCCCCAGCATTTT
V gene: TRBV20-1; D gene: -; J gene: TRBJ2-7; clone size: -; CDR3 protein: CSAREPNSYEQYF; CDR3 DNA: TGCAGTGCTAGAGAGCCGAACTCCTACGAGCAGTACTTC